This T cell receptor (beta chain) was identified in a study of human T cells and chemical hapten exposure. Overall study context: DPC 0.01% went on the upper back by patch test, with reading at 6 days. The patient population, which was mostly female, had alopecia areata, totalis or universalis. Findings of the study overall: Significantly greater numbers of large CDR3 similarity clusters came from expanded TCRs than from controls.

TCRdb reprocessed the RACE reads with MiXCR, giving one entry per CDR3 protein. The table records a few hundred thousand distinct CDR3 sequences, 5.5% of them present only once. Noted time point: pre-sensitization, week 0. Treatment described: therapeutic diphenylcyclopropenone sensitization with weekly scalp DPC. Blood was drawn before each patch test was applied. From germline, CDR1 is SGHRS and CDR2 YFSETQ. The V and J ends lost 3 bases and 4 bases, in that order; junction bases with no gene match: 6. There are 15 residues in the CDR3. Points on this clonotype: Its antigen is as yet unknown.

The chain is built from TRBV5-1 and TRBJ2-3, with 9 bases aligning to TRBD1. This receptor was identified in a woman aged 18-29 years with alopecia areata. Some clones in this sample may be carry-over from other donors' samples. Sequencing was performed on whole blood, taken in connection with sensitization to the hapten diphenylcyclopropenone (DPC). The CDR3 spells CASSSLTGGADTQYF. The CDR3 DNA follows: TGCGCCAGCAGCTCTCTCACAGGGGGCGCAGATACGCAGTATTTT. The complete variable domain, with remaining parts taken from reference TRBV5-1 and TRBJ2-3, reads KAGVTQTPRYLIKTRGQQVTLSCSPISGHRSVSWYQQTPGQGLQFLFEYFSETQRNKGNFPGRFSGRQFSNSRSEMNVSTLELGDSALYLCASSSLTGGADTQYFGPGTRLTVL.